The next 9 T cell receptor beta chains were all read from a single sample in a study of T cell repertoires in cytomegalovirus infection. TCRdb reprocessed the reads via MiXCR and lists one record per CDR3 protein. Here the sample spans some 320,000 distinct CDR3 sequences, 25% to 30% being singletons. Their antigens remain unidentified. This specimen consisted of cultured PBMCs, obtained from culture after CMV antigen stimulation. All receptors come from a human donor in good health (CMV status not recorded). Some clones in this sample may be carry-over from other donors' samples.

This clonotype appeared a few times. This rearrangement joins TRBV12-5 to TRBJ1-2; 7 bases are shared with TRBD1. V lost 7 bases, J lost 8 bases, and 10 bases stayed unmatched. CDR3 length: 13 residues. CDR1 is LGHNT and CDR2 is FRNRAP in the germline V gene. The CDR3 DNA sequence: TGTGCTAGTGACAATTCAGGGGGAGGCGGCTACACCTTC. It specifies CASDNSGGGGYTF.

The chain has TRBV7-3 and TRBJ1-1; D uncertain. V was pared by 3 bases and J by 2 bases, with 7 bases between. This CDR3 spans 13 amino acids. Germline CDR1 reads SGHTA; CDR2 reads FQGTGA. In nucleotides, the CDR3 is TGTGCCAGCAGCTTTGGTAGTAACACTGAAGCTTTCTTT. Its protein product is CASSFGSNTEAFF.

The chain links TRBV7-2 to TRBJ1-4, with D possibly TRBD1 on 6 matching bases. The V gene lost 1 base and the J gene lost 10 bases, with 16 bases spanning the gap. Germline-derived CDR1 and CDR2 are SGHTA and FQGNSA. The CDR3 covers 15 residues. This CDR3 is CASSLGGNRGGKLFF. The CDR3 DNA reads TGTGCCAGCAGCTTAGGTGGCAACCGAGGGGGAAAACTGTTTTTT. Supplemented by reference TRBV7-2 and TRBJ1-4, the full variable domain reads GAGVSQSPSNKVTEKGKDVELRCDPISGHTALYWYRQSLGQGLEFLIYFQGNSAPDKSGLPSDRFSAERTGGSVSTLTIQRTQQEDSAVYLCASSLGGNRGGKLFFGSGTQLSVL.

The V gene is TRBV28, the J gene TRBJ2-2; a weak D match, TRBD1 (7 bases). The CDR3 sequence is 16 residues long. The V end was cut by 8 bases, the J end by 2 bases, with 18 bases between. Germline lookup yields CDR1 MDHEN and CDR2 SYDVKM. CDR3 coding DNA: TGTGCCAGCGGGTTCCGACAGGGAGGCAACACCGGGGAGCTGTTTTTT. Its translation is CASGFRQGGNTGELFF. Combining the CDR3 with reference TRBV28 and TRBJ2-2 gives the whole variable domain DVKVTQSSRYLVKRTGEKVFLECVQDMDHENMFWYRQDPGLGLRLIYFSYDVKMKEKGDIPEGYSVSREKKERFSLILESASTNQTSMYLCASGFRQGGNTGELFFGEGSRLTVL.

This clonotype appeared a single time. In DNA, the CDR3 is TGTGCCAGCTCCCTCCGGGTGAGCCAAGAGACCCAGTACTTC. As protein: CASSLRVSQETQYF. The chain carries TRBV6-1 and TRBJ2-5; no firm D call. V lost 8 bases and J lost 1, with 14 bases in between. CDR1 and CDR2 from the germline V gene are MNHNS and SASEGT. The CDR3 extends over 14 amino acids.

The CDR3 nucleotides read TGCAGTGCTAGAGATTCTGGGCGCGGGGGCTACGAGCAGTACTTC. The encoded protein is CSARDSGRGGYEQYF. The chain combines TRBV20-1 with TRBJ2-7, with 7 bases that match TRBD2. Losses at the gene ends were 0 bases for V and 3 bases for J; bases not matched to a gene: 8. This CDR3 has 15 residues. From germline, CDR1 is DFQATT and CDR2 SNEGSKA (reference sequence).

The sample holds a few counts of this clonotype. The chain uses TRBV7-6 and TRBJ2-7; D is perhaps TRBD1 or TRBD2 (6 bases each). CDR3 size: 15 residues. V lost 5 bases and J 3 bases, leaving 17 bases between the germline ends. Germline lookup yields CDR1 SGHVS and CDR2 FNYEAQ. CDR3 region: CASSDPGAIVYEQYF. The CDR3 region has the DNA TGTGCCAGCAGCGACCCGGGGGCCATCGTCTACGAGCAGTACTTC.

The rearrangement joins TRBV4-2 to TRBJ1-2, with 7 bases identical to TRBD1. The CDR3 has 15 amino acids. V trimming: 0 bases; J trimming: 2 bases; junction bases outside the gene matches: 3. Per germline, CDR1 LGHNA and CDR2 YNFKEQ. The CDR3 loop is CASSQERGPNYGYTF. The CDR3 region has the DNA TGTGCCAGCAGCCAAGAGAGGGGGCCGAACTATGGCTACACCTTC.

Remarks on this clonotype: Sequence at one end of the junction differs from germline and may be a read error. The gene calls are TRBV19 and TRBJ1-2, with D maybe TRBD1 (5 bases). There are 15 residues in the CDR3. Germline CDR1 is LNHDA and CDR2 is SQIVND (reference sequence). The chain's CDR3 is CTSAFRRDQNYGYTF. The CDR3 region has the DNA TGTACCAGTGCCTTCAGAAGGGACCAAAACTATGGCTACACCTTC.